A single sample is the source of the 13 T cell receptor beta chains below, sequenced in a study of PD-1 blockade in classical Hodgkin lymphoma. All patients relapsed after autologous stem cell transplantation, and brentuximab vedotin exposure varied. Some clones are missing from TCRdb's copy, which holds only in-frame ones; the method was immunoSEQ multiplex PCR. The sample lists approximately 11,000 clones, about 85% occurring once. The sequencing here drew on peripheral blood mononuclear cells (PBMCs), taken at baseline. The receptors come from a human donor with classical Hodgkin lymphoma.

V gene TRBV14 combines with J gene TRBJ2-2; 8 bases align to TRBD1. The CDR3 is 20 amino acids. CDR1 is SGHDN and CDR2 is FVKESK in the germline V gene. V gave up 0 bases and J gave up 4 bases; unmatched junction bases: 16. CDR3 protein: CASSQERTGHRPLGTGELFF. CDR3 coding DNA: TGTGCCAGCAGCCAAGAACGGACAGGGCACAGGCCACTCGGCACCGGGGAGCTGTTTTTT.

The gene calls are TRBV12-5 and TRBJ2-2; D possibly corresponds to TRBD2 (6 bases). The CDR3 has 16 amino acids. V was clipped by 2 bases and J by 3 bases, with 13 bases between them. In germline, CDR1 is LGHNT, CDR2 FRNRAP. CDR3 DNA: TGTGCTAGTGGTTTGCACTCGGGACTGCACACCGGGGAGCTGTTTTTT. This codes for CASGLHSGLHTGELFF.

V and J are TRBV5-6 and TRBJ1-5, with TRBD1 matching 7 bases. Unmatched junction bases numbered 12, after V lost 0 bases and J lost 3 bases. CDR1 and CDR2 from the germline V gene are SGHDT and YYEEEE. The CDR3 consists of 18 residues. The CDR3 loop reads CASSLGPPGTELNQPQHF. The CDR3 bases are TGTGCCAGCAGCTTGGGTCCACCCGGGACAGAGCTCAATCAGCCCCAGCATTTT.

This rearrangement joins TRBV6-5 to TRBJ1-3; D uncertain. This CDR3 is built from 13 residues. The germline V and J ends were trimmed by 2 bases and 8 bases, with 10 bases remaining between them. CDR1 and CDR2 from the germline V gene are MNHEY and SVGAGI. CDR3 in DNA: TGTGCCAGCAGTTACGATTGGTCGGACACCATATATTTT. It codes for CASSYDWSDTIYF.

V is TRBV18 and J is TRBJ1-1, with TRBD1 matching 7 bases. The V and J ends lost 6 bases and 2 bases, in that order; junction bases with no gene match: 6. This CDR3 spans 14 amino acids. Germline CDR1 and CDR2: KGHSH and LQKENI. This CDR3 is CASSRTGSNTEAFF. The CDR3 DNA is TGTGCCAGCTCGCGGACAGGCTCTAACACTGAAGCTTTCTTT.

This chain connects TRBV7-9 to TRBJ2-2, with 8 bases that match TRBD1. From germline, CDR1 is SEHNR and CDR2 FQNEAQ (reference sequence). CDR3 length equals 16 residues. V shed 5 bases, J shed 0 bases, and the junction held 5 bases outside the gene matches. Here the CDR3 reads CASSVRQGTNTGELFF. DNA of the CDR3: TGTGCCAGCAGCGTAAGACAGGGGACGAACACCGGGGAGCTGTTTTTT.

The chain has TRBV9 and TRBJ1-2, with a possible D match to TRBD1 (6 bases). The V and J ends lost 0 bases and 6 bases respectively, with 12 bases between them. Germline-derived CDR1 and CDR2 are SGDLS and YYNGEE. CDR3 length: 14 amino acids. As DNA, the CDR3 is TGTGCCAGCAGCGTAGGTGGGGGGCTGGATGGCTACACCTTC. The encoded protein is CASSVGGGLDGYTF.

CDR3 in amino acids: CASRSWDRDYEQYF. The CDR3 nucleotides read TGTGCCAGCAGGTCTTGGGACAGGGACTACGAGCAGTACTTC. This chain connects TRBV5-4 to TRBJ2-5; 9 nucleotides line up with TRBD1. The closer fit of TRBJ2-7 to the DNA end suggests the J call may be wrong. This CDR3 has 14 amino acids. The V gene's germline CDR1 is SGHNT and CDR2 YYREEE (reference sequence).

The gene calls are TRBV5-6 and TRBJ2-7; 10 bases agree with TRBD2. The ends lost 0 bases at V and 1 base at J; junction bases unmatched: 10. Germline CDR1 reads SGHDT; CDR2 reads YYEEEE. CDR3 length equals 18 residues. For the CDR3, the DNA is TGTGCCAGCAGCTTGGCCAAGCTAGCGGGGGCCACATCCTACGAGCAGTACTTC. It encodes CASSLAKLAGATSYEQYF. The full variable domain, with the rest looked up from reference TRBV5-6 and TRBJ2-7, is DAGVTQSPTHLIKTRGQQVTLRCSPKSGHDTVSWYQQALGQGPQFIFQYYEEEERQRGNFPDRFSGHQFPNYSSELNVNALLLGDSALYLCASSLAKLAGATSYEQYFGPGTRLTVT.

V and J are TRBV6-1 and TRBJ2-7; D is unresolved. The CDR3 has 13 amino acids. V was shortened by 5 bases and J by 1 base, with 9 bases between the two germline ends. Per germline, CDR1 MNHNS and CDR2 SASEGT. The DNA for the CDR3 is TGTGCCAGCAGTACGGACCCATCCTACGAGCAGTACTTC. It specifies CASSTDPSYEQYF.

The J gene is TRBJ2-7, the V gene TRBV20-1; D is undetermined. The CDR3 contains 11 residues. Per the germline V gene, CDR1 is DFQATT and CDR2 is SNEGSKA (reference sequence). The CDR3 sequence: CSVAGPYEQYF. CDR3 DNA: TGCAGCGTCGCCGGCCCCTACGAGCAGTACTTC.

J is TRBJ1-2 and V is TRBV4-3; D call uncertain. Between the trimmed V and J ends, which lost 4 bases and 2 bases, there was a span of 14 bases. Germline CDR1 is LGHNA and CDR2 is YSLEER. The CDR3 spans 15 residues. The CDR3 is CASSLSEATNYGYTF. The CDR3 coding sequence is TGCGCCAGCAGCCTCAGCGAAGCCACCAACTATGGCTACACCTTC.

This chain connects TRBV5-1 to TRBJ1-1; maybe TRBD1 (5 bases). Germline-derived CDR1 and CDR2 are SGHRS and YFSETQ. The V and J ends lost 2 bases and 5 bases respectively, with 10 bases between them. CDR3 length: 13 amino acids. The CDR3 sequence is CASSFGGTTEAFF. The CDR3 DNA follows: TGCGCCAGCAGCTTCGGGGGGACGACTGAAGCTTTCTTT.